The source of this T cell receptor (beta chain) is a study of blood T cell repertoires in COVID-19. Overall study context: Some COVID-19 samples were acute and others convalescent; all came from the United States, Italy and Spain.

Germline V gives CDR1 SGHKS, CDR2 YYEKEE (reference sequence). This CDR3 comprises 16 residues. After removal of 6 bases from V and 2 bases from J, the junction contained 6 bases not matched to a gene. Original methodology: It was from reference gene primer amplification that nucleated cell counts were estimated. Here immunoSEQ multiplex PCR was the method, and the copy in TCRdb shows in-frame clones only, minus some. V, J and clone size derive from that table, while D and trimming were established from the DNA sequence. Among some 260,000 clones listed, around nine tenths were seen once. The gene calls are TRBV5-5 and TRBJ2-2, with 11 bases that match TRBD1. The receptor comes from an elderly man with acute or convalescent COVID-19. Sequencing input: peripheral blood. The CDR3 loop is CASIPGQGGNTGELFF. In DNA form, the CDR3 reads TGTGCCAGCATACCGGGACAGGGGGGAAACACCGGGGAGCTGTTTTTT. Filled out from reference TRBV5-5 and TRBJ2-2, the complete variable domain reads DAGVTQSPTHLIKTRGQQVTLRCSPISGHKSVSWYQQVLGQGPQFIFQYYEKEERGRGNFPDRFSARQFPNYSSELNVNALLLGDSALYLCASIPGQGGNTGELFFGEGSRLTVL.